A single sample gave rise to the 27 T cell receptor beta chains below, sequenced in a study of blood T cell repertoires in COVID-19. Sequenced by immunoSEQ multiplex PCR; TCRdb stores in-frame clones only, minus some. This table has about 200,000 clones, about 83% appearing once. Sequencing used peripheral blood. The receptors come from a woman aged 50 to 60 with acute or convalescent COVID-19.

The rearrangement links TRBV9 to TRBJ1-1; D may be TRBD1 (5 bases). Germline loops: CDR1 SGDLS, CDR2 YYNGEE. This CDR3 region has 14 residues. Trimming removed 0 bases at V and 5 bases at J, with 11 bases between. In nucleotides, the CDR3 is TGTGCCAGCAGCGTAGGACCGCGGGGGACTGAAGCTTTCTTT. It is translated as CASSVGPRGTEAFF.

V usage is TRBV3-1 (or the pseudogene TRBV3-2) and J usage is TRBJ2-1, with D uncertain. CDR3 length: 14 residues. V was pared by 0 bases and J by 14 bases, with 17 bases between. Germline CDR1 is LGHDT and CDR2 is YNNKEL (reference sequence). The CDR3 DNA reads as TGTGCCAGCAGCCAAGATTACGGTAGTCGTACAGAGTTCTTC. Translated: CASSQDYGSRTEFF.

The CDR3 DNA reads as TGTGCCACCAGCAGAGATCAAGGGACTAGCGGGGGCACAGATACGCAGTATTTT. Translation gives CATSRDQGTSGGTDTQYF. The V gene is TRBV15, the J gene TRBJ2-3; 13 nucleotides line up with TRBD2. The CDR3 consists of 18 residues. Germline V gene data show CDR1 as LNHNV and CDR2 as YYDKDF (reference sequence). V lost 0 bases to trimming and J lost 1 base; unmatched junction nucleotides: 4.

The J gene is TRBJ2-7, the V gene TRBV20-1, with a possible D match to TRBD2 (5 bases). From germline, CDR1 is DFQATT and CDR2 SNEGSKA (reference sequence). CDR3 length: 11 residues. CDR3: CKVGVPYEQYF. The CDR3 coding sequence is TGCAAAGTCGGGGTTCCCTACGAGCAGTACTTC.

The J gene is TRBJ2-1, the V gene TRBV6-5; 10 positions agree with TRBD2. Per germline, CDR1 MNHEY and CDR2 SVGAGI. The CDR3 sequence is 15 residues long. V lost 6 bases to trimming and J lost 7 bases; unmatched junction nucleotides: 9. The CDR3 coding sequence is TGTGCCAGCAGCGCTAAAGCGGGAGGGCCTAATGAGCAGTTCTTC. It translates to CASSAKAGGPNEQFF.

The CDR3 loop is CASSRGSTGDTQYF. CDR3 bases: TGTGCCAGCAGCCGAGGGAGTACCGGCGATACGCAGTATTTT. The chain combines TRBV14 with TRBJ2-3, with D perhaps TRBD2 (5 bases). This CDR3 is 14 amino acids long. Trimming cost V 4 bases and J 6 bases, with 14 bases left between them. The V gene's germline CDR1 is SGHDN and CDR2 FVKESK.

The gene calls are TRBV24-1 and TRBJ2-7; maybe TRBD2 (5 bases). V dropped 5 bases and J dropped 2 bases, with 9 bases sitting between them. Germline CDR1 and CDR2: KGHDR and SFDVKD. The CDR3 contains 13 residues. The CDR3 DNA sequence: TGTGCCACCAGTGCCAGCGGAGCCTACGAGCAGTACTTC. This gives the protein CATSASGAYEQYF.

This sequence joins TRBV2 and TRBJ2-7; TRBD1 matches 7 bases. This CDR3 spans 15 amino acids. The V segment lost 8 bases and the J segment 0 bases; nucleotides outside the gene matches: 10. CDR1 and CDR2 (germline): SNHLY, FYNNEI. DNA of the CDR3: TGTGCCAGCGGACGACAGGGCCTCAGCTCCTACGAGCAGTACTTC. Amino acid sequence: CASGRQGLSSYEQYF.

The chain links TRBV7-2 to TRBJ2-7; 8 bases fit TRBD1. This CDR3 is built from 12 residues. In germline, CDR1 is SGHTA, CDR2 FQGNSA. V was clipped by 4 bases and J by 9 bases; unmatched bases: 5. CDR3 DNA: TGTGCCAGCAGCTCGACACAGGGGGGGCAGTACTTC. It translates to CASSSTQGGQYF.

The chain has TRBV7-9 and TRBJ2-6; possibly TRBD1 for D (5 bases). The CDR3 has 16 residues. V dropped 4 bases and J dropped 0 bases, with 10 bases sitting between them. In germline, CDR1 is SEHNR, CDR2 FQNEAQ (reference sequence). CDR3: CASSSGAVSGANVLTF. The CDR3 DNA reads as TGTGCCAGCAGCTCTGGGGCAGTCTCTGGGGCCAACGTCCTGACTTTC.

Written as DNA, the CDR3 is TGTGCCAGCAGCCATGGCGGGAGGCACAATGAGCAGTTCTTC. Its protein is CASSHGGRHNEQFF. This chain uses TRBV14 with TRBJ2-1, with 8 bases that match TRBD2. This CDR3 comprises 14 residues. Germline V gene sequence: CDR1 SGHDN, CDR2 FVKESK. V lost 3 bases to trimming and J lost 5 bases; unmatched junction nucleotides: 3.

At least ten counts were recorded for this clone. Additional DNA sequences in this sample encode the identical CDR3. This rearrangement joins TRBV27 to TRBJ2-3; perhaps TRBD2 as D (5 bases). CDR3 length: 14 residues. The V end was cut by 3 bases, the J end by 1 base, with 8 bases between. The germline V gene encodes CDR1 MNHEY and CDR2 SMNVEV (reference sequence). CDR3 nucleotide sequence: TGTGCCAGCAGTTTCTCGCGGGGCACAGATACGCAGTATTTT. Encoded protein: CASSFSRGTDTQYF.

On this clone itself: This same CDR3 is encoded by further DNA sequences in the sample. The V and J genes are TRBV18 and TRBJ2-7; the match to TRBD2 covers 11 bases. This CDR3 comprises 15 residues. Germline trimming cut 0 bases from V and 6 bases from J; bases unmatched to any gene: 4. In germline, CDR1 is KGHSH, CDR2 LQKENI. The CDR3 region has the DNA TGTGCCAGCTCACCACCTAGCGGGAGGGCGGGCGAGCAGTACTTC. Its translation: CASSPPSGRAGEQYF.

The V call is TRBV11-2, the J call TRBJ2-5; D is possibly TRBD2 (5 bases). Germline loops: CDR1 SGHAT, CDR2 FQNNGV. CDR3 length: 15 amino acids. Trimming stripped 1 base from V and 2 bases from J, with 11 bases between. CDR3 residues: CASSLGRAPQETQYF. The DNA for the CDR3 is TGTGCCAGCAGCTTAGGGCGGGCACCACAAGAGACCCAGTACTTC.

The V call is TRBV24-1, the J call TRBJ2-2; TRBD2 is a possible D gene (6 bases). V was cut by 10 bases and J by 0 bases, with 11 bases left in between. Germline-derived CDR1 and CDR2 are KGHDR and SFDVKD. CDR3 length: 14 amino acids. The CDR3 DNA is TGTGCCACTAGCGGCAGGGCGAACACCGGGGAGCTGTTTTTT. Translating it yields CATSGRANTGELFF.

The rearrangement joins TRBV27 to TRBJ2-1, with TRBD1 as a possible D gene (6 bases). From germline, CDR1 is MNHEY and CDR2 SMNVEV (reference sequence). The CDR3 runs 15 residues. V lost 2 bases and J 6 bases, leaving 14 bases between the germline ends. This chain's CDR3 is CASSLVHPRGNEQFF. CDR3 DNA sequence: TGTGCCAGCAGTTTAGTCCACCCCAGGGGCAATGAGCAGTTCTTC.

V is TRBV18 and J is TRBJ2-5; D remains ambiguous. CDR3 size: 14 residues. Trimming left V 0 bases short and J 1 base short, with 6 bases between. The V gene's germline CDR1 is KGHSH and CDR2 LQKENI. The CDR3 sequence: CASSPPSLQETQYF. The CDR3 DNA sequence: TGTGCCAGCTCACCACCGAGTCTCCAAGAGACCCAGTACTTC.

In regard to this clone: Distinct nucleotide sequences in the sample also encode this CDR3. The chain is built from TRBV28 and TRBJ1-1, with D possibly matching TRBD1 (5 bases). This CDR3 region has 14 residues. V was pared by 5 bases and J by 3 bases, with 13 bases between. Germline V gene lookup returns CDR1 MDHEN and CDR2 SYDVKM. CDR3 region: CASSLGGTDTEAFF. The CDR3 region has the DNA TGTGCCAGCAGTCTCGGGGGTACGGACACTGAAGCTTTCTTT.

The rearrangement uses TRBV18 and TRBJ1-2, with TRBD1 matching 9 bases. CDR1 KGHSH and CDR2 LQKENI come from the germline V gene. J lost 4 bases, V lost 6 bases, and 6 bases had no gene match. The CDR3 has 14 residues. The CDR3 DNA reads TGTGCCAGCTCGCCAGGACAGGGGACCTATGGCTACACCTTC. This codes for CASSPGQGTYGYTF.

The V and J genes are TRBV20-1 and TRBJ2-4; 7 bases match TRBD2. CDR1 is DFQATT and CDR2 is SNEGSKA in the germline V gene (reference sequence). There are 14 residues in the CDR3. Germline trimming cut 3 bases from V and 0 bases from J; bases unmatched to any gene: 2. The CDR3 protein is CSASRGVAKNIQYF. The DNA for the CDR3 is TGCAGTGCTAGTCGGGGGGTAGCCAAAAACATTCAGTACTTC.

DNA of the CDR3: TGTGCCAGCAGTTACTCCGGCGGGAGGGGGGATACGCAGTATTTT. Amino acids: CASSYSGGRGDTQYF. The genes are TRBV6-5 and TRBJ2-3; 9 bases are shared with TRBD2. The ends lost 0 bases at V and 6 bases at J; junction bases unmatched: 4. CDR3 length: 15 amino acids. The germline V gene has CDR1 MNHEY and CDR2 SVGAGI.

This chain connects TRBV2 to TRBJ2-1; 8 bases fit TRBD1. There are 16 residues in the CDR3. The ends lost 5 bases at V and 0 bases at J; junction bases unmatched: 6. Germline CDR1 reads SNHLY; CDR2 reads FYNNEI. As DNA, the CDR3 is TGTGCCAGCAGTCGGACAGGGCCGAGCTCCTACAATGAGCAGTTCTTC. As protein: CASSRTGPSSYNEQFF.

The chain uses TRBV7-9 and TRBJ1-1, with 7 positions matching TRBD1. The CDR3 length is 15 residues. Germline V gene sequence: CDR1 SEHNR, CDR2 FQNEAQ (reference sequence). V gave up 4 bases and J gave up 3 bases; unmatched junction bases: 8. The CDR3 loop reads CASSSNRGWDTEAFF. In DNA form, the CDR3 reads TGTGCCAGCAGCTCTAACAGGGGATGGGACACTGAAGCTTTCTTT.

The chain recombines TRBV10-2 with TRBJ2-1; 8 nucleotides match TRBD1. Germline CDR1 reads WSHSY; CDR2 reads SAAADI. V lost 11 bases to trimming and J lost 8 bases; unmatched junction nucleotides: 8. CDR3 size: 12 residues. CDR3 sequence: CACGQGPYEQFF. CDR3 bases: TGCGCCTGTGGACAGGGTCCCTATGAGCAGTTCTTC.

This chain connects TRBV15 to TRBJ2-7, with TRBD2 as a possible D gene (5 bases). V was shortened by 1 base and J by 5 bases, with 6 bases between the two germline ends. This CDR3 has 12 amino acids. Germline V gene sequence: CDR1 LNHNV, CDR2 YYDKDF (reference sequence). Written as DNA, the CDR3 is TGTGCCACCAGCAGAGCCGGGGACGAGCAGTACTTC. Protein product: CATSRAGDEQYF.

This rearrangement joins TRBV24-1 to TRBJ2-3; 7 bases are shared with TRBD1. The V segment lost 9 bases and the J segment 0 bases; nucleotides outside the gene matches: 5. This CDR3 spans 14 amino acids. From germline, CDR1 is KGHDR and CDR2 SFDVKD. The DNA of the CDR3 is TGTGCCACCCAGAGACAGGGAAGCACAGATACGCAGTATTTT. Translating it yields CATQRQGSTDTQYF.

This clone was seen more than once but under ten times. This rearrangement joins TRBV6-5 to TRBJ1-3; 7 nucleotides align to TRBD1. With 6 bases clipped from V and 6 bases from J, the junction kept 8 bases outside the gene matches. This CDR3 is 14 amino acids long. Germline V lookup: CDR1 MNHEY, CDR2 SVGAGI. The CDR3 sequence is CASRGPGGLNTIYF. The CDR3 nucleotides read TGTGCCAGCAGAGGCCCAGGGGGGCTAAACACCATATATTTT.